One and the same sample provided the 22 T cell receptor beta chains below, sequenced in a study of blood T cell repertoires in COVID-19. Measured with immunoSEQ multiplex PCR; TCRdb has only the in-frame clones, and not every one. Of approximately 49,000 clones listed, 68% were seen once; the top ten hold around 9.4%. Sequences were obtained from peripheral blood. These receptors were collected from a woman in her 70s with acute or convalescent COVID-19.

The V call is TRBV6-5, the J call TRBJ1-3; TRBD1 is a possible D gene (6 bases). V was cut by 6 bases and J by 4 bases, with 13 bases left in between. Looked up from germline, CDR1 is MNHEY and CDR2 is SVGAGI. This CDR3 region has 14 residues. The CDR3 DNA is TGTGCCAGCAGGCAAACAGGGTCCGGAAACACCATATATTTT. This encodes CASRQTGSGNTIYF.

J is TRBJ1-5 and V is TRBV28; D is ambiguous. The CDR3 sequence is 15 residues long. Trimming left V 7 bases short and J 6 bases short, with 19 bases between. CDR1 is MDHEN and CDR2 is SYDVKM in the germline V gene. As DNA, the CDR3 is TGTGCCAGCACCCTTCGAGGGTTGGTAACTCAGCCCCAGCATTTT. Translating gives CASTLRGLVTQPQHF.

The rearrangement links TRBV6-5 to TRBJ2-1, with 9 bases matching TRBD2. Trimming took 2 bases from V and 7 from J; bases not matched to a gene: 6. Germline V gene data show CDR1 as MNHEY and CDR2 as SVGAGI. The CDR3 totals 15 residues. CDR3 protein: CASSYVAGVGNEQFF. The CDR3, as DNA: TGTGCCAGCAGTTACGTAGCGGGAGTCGGGAATGAGCAGTTCTTC.

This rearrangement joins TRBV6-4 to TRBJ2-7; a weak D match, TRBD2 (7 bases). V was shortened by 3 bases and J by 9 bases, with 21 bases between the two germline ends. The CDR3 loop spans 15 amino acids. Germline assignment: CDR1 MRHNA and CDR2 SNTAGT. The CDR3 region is CASSEGKGRGAGQYF. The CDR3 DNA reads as TGTGCCAGCAGTGAGGGAAAGGGTCGGGGGGCTGGGCAGTACTTC.

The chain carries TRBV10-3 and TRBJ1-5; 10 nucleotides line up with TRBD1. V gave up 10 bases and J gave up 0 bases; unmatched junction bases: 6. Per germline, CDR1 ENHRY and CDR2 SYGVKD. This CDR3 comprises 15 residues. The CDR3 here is CATGQGVASNQPQHF. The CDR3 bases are TGTGCCACAGGACAGGGGGTCGCTAGCAATCAGCCCCAGCATTTT.

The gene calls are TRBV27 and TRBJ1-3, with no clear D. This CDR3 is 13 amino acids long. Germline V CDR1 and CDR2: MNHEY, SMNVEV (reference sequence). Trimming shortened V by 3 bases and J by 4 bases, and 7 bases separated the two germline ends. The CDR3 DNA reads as TGTGCCAGCAGTTTGTCCTTGGGAAACACCATATATTTT. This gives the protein CASSLSLGNTIYF.

DNA for the CDR3: TGTGCCAGCAGTTTACTGTGGACTCAAGATACGCAGTATTTT. Its translation is CASSLLWTQDTQYF. This chain joins TRBV28 and TRBJ2-3, with D maybe TRBD2 (5 bases). The CDR3 covers 14 residues. The V end lost 2 bases, the J end lost 5 bases, and 11 bases lay between the germline ends. CDR1 is MDHEN and CDR2 is SYDVKM in the germline V gene.

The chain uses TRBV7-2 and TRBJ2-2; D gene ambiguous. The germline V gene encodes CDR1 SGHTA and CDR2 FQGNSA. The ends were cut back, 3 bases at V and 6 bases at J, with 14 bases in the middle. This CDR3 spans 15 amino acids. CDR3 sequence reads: CASSFPRSIPGELFF. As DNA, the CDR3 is TGTGCCAGCAGCTTTCCTCGGAGCATTCCCGGGGAGCTGTTTTTT.

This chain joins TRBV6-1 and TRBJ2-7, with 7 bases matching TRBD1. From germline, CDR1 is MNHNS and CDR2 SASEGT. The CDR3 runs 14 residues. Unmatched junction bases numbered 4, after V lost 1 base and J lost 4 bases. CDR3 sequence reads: CASSEGTGAYEQYF. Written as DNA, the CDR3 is TGTGCCAGCAGTGAAGGGACAGGAGCTTACGAGCAGTACTTC.

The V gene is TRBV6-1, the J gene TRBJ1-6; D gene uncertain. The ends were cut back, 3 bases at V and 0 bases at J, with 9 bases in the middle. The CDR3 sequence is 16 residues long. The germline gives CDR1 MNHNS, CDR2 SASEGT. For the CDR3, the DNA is TGTGCCAGCAGTGAGGTGATTAGCTCCTATAATTCACCCCTCCACTTT. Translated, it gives CASSEVISSYNSPLHF.

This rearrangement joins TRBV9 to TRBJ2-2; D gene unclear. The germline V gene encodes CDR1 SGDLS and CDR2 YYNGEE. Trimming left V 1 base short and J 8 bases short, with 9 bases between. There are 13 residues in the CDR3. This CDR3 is CASSVIESGELFF. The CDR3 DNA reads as TGTGCCAGCAGCGTAATAGAGTCTGGGGAGCTGTTTTTT. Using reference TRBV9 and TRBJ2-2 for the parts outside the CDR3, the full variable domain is DSGVTQTPKHLITATGQRVTLRCSPRSGDLSVYWYQQSLDQGLQFLIQYYNGEERAKGNILERFSAQQFPDLHSELNLSSLELGDSALYFCASSVIESGELFFGEGSRLTVL.

The CDR3: CASSLGTSGVDTQYF. The CDR3 DNA reads TGTGCCAGCAGTCTAGGGACTAGCGGGGTAGATACGCAGTATTTT. The V call is TRBV6-5, the J call TRBJ2-3, with 13 bases that match TRBD2. The J segment lost 5 bases and the V segment lost 5 bases, leaving 4 bases of the junction unmatched. Per germline, CDR1 MNHEY and CDR2 SVGAGI. CDR3 length: 15 amino acids.

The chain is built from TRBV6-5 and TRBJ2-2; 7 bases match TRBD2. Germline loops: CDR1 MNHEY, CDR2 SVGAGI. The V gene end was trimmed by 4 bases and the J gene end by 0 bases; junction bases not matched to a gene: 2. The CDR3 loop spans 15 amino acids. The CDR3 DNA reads TGTGCCAGCAGTTTGGGGACTACGAACACCGGGGAGCTGTTTTTT. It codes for CASSLGTTNTGELFF.

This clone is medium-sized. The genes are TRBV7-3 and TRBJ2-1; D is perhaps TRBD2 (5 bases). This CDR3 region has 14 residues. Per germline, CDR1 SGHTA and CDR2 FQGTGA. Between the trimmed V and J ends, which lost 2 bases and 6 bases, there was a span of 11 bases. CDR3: CASSLGTGSNEQFF. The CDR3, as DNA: TGTGCCAGCAGCTTAGGCACGGGGAGCAATGAGCAGTTCTTC.

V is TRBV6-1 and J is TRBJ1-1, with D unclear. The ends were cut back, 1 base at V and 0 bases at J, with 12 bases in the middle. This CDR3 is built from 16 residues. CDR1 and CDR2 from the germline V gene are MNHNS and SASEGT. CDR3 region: CASSEDPTFMNTEAFF. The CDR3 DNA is TGTGCCAGCAGTGAAGACCCGACTTTTATGAACACTGAAGCTTTCTTT.

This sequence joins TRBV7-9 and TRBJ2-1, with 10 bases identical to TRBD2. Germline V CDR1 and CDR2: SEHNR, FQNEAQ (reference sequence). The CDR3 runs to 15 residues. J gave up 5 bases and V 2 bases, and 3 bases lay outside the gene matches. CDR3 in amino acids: CASSLSAGGHNEQFF. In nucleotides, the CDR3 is TGTGCCAGCAGCTTATCAGCGGGAGGGCACAATGAGCAGTTCTTC.

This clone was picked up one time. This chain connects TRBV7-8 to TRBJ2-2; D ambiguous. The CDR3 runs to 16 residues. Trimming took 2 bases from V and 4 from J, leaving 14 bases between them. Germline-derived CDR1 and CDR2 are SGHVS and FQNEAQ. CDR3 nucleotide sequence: TGTGCCAGCAGCTTAACGGTAGAACGGTCCACCGGGGAGCTGTTTTTT. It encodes CASSLTVERSTGELFF.

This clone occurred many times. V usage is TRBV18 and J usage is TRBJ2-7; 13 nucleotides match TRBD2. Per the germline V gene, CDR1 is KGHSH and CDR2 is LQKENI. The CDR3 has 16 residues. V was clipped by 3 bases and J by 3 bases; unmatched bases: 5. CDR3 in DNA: TGTGCCAGCTCACCGGTCGGGACTAGCGGGAACTACGAGCAGTACTTC. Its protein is CASSPVGTSGNYEQYF. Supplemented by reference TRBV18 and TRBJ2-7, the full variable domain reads NAGVMQNPRHLVRRRGQEARLRCSPMKGHSHVYWYRQLPEEGLKFMVYLQKENIIDESGMPKERFSAEFPKEGPSILRIQQVVRGDSAAYFCASSPVGTSGNYEQYFGPGTRLTVT.

CDR3 sequence: CASRPGLATDTQYF. Written as DNA, the CDR3 is TGTGCCAGCAGGCCGGGACTAGCAACAGATACGCAGTATTTT. The chain links TRBV2 to TRBJ2-3; 9 bases line up with TRBD2. Germline V lookup: CDR1 SNHLY, CDR2 FYNNEI. V shed 6 bases and J 3 bases; nucleotides not matched to a gene: 4. This CDR3 comprises 14 residues.

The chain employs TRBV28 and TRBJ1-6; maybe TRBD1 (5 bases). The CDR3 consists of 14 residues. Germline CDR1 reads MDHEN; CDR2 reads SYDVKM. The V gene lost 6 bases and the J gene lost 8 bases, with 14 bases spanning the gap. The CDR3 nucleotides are TGTGCCAGCAGACCAGGGTCTGGGGATTCACCCCTCCACTTT. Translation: CASRPGSGDSPLHF. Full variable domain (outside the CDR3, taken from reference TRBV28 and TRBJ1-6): DVKVTQSSRYLVKRTGEKVFLECVQDMDHENMFWYRQDPGLGLRLIYFSYDVKMKEKGDIPEGYSVSREKKERFSLILESASTNQTSMYLCASRPGSGDSPLHFGNGTRLTVT.

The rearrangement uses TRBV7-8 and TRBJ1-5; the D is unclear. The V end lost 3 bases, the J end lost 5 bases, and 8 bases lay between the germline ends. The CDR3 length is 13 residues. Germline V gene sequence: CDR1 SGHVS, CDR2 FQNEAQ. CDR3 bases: TGTGCCAGCAGCTTCAGCGGATATCAGCCCCAGCATTTT. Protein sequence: CASSFSGYQPQHF.

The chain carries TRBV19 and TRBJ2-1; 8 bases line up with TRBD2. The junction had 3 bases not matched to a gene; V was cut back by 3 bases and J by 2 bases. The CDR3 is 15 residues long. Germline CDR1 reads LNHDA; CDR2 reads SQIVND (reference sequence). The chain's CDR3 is CASSIREGPYNEQFF. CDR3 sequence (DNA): TGTGCCAGTAGTATTCGGGAGGGGCCCTACAATGAGCAGTTCTTC.